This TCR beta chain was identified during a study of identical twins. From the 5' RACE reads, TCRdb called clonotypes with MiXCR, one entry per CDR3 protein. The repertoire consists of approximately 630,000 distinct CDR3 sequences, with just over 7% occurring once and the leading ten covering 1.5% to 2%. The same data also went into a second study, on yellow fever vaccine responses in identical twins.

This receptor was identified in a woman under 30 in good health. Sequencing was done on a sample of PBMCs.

The DNA for the CDR3 is TGCAGTGCTACAAGAAACCCAGCCGGTCGACTGGGCGGGGGGCCCAATGAGCAGTTCTTC. Its translation: CSATRNPAGRLGGGPNEQFF. This chain connects TRBV20-1 to TRBJ2-1, with 8 bases that match TRBD2. Germline CDR1 DFQATT, CDR2 SNEGSKA (reference sequence). The CDR3 runs to 20 residues. V was clipped by 4 bases and J by 6 bases; unmatched bases: 26.